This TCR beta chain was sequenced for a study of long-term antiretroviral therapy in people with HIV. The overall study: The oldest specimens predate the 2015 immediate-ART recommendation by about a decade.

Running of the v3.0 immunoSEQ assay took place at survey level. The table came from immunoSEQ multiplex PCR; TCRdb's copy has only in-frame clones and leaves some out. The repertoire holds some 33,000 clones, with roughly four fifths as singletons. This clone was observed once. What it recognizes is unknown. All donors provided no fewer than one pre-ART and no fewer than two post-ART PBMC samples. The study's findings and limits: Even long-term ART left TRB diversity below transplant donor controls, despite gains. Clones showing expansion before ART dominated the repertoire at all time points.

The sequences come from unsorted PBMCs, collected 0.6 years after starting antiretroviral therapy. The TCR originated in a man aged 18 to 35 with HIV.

The CDR3 is CASSPPAGLTGELFF. The CDR3 DNA follows: TGTGCCAGCTCACCACCGGCAGGCCTCACCGGGGAGCTGTTTTTT. The rearrangement joins TRBV18 to TRBJ2-2; no definite D call. The CDR3 is 15 amino acids. Trimming took off 0 bases at V and 4 bases at J, with 9 bases between the two ends. The germline V gene encodes CDR1 KGHSH and CDR2 LQKENI.